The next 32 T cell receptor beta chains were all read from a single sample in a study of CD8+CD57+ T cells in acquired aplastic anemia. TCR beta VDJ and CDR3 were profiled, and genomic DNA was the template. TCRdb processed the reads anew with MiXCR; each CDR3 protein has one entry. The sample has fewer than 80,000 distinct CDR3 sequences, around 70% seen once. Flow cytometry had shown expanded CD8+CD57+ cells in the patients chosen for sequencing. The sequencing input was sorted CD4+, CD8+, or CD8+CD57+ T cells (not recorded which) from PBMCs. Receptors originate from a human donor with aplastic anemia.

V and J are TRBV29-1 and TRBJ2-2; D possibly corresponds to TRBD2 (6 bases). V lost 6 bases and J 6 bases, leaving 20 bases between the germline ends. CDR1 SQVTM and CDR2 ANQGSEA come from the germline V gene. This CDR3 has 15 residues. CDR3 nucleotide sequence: TGCAGCGTCCTCAAATCGGTTGGGGGGTCCGGGGAGCTGTTTTTT. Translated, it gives CSVLKSVGGSGELFF.

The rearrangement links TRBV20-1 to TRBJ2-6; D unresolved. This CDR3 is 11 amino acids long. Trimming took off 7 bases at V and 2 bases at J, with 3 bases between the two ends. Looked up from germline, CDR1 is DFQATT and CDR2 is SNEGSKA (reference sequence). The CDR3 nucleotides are TGCAGTGTTGCTGGGGCCAACGTCCTGACTTTC. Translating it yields CSVAGANVLTF.

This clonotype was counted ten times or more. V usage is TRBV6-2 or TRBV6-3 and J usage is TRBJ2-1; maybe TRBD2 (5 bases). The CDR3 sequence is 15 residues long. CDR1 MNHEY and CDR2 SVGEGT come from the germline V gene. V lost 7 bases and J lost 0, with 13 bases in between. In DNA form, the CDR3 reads TGTGCCAGCACCTCTAGCTTAACCTCCTACAATGAGCAGTTCTTC. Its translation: CASTSSLTSYNEQFF.

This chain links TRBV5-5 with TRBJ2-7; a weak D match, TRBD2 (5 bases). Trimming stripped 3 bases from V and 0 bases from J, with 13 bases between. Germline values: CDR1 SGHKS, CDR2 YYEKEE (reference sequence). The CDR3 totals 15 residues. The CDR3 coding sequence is TGTGCCAGCAGCTCGGGATCGCCAAACTCCTACGAGCAGTACTTC. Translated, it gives CASSSGSPNSYEQYF.

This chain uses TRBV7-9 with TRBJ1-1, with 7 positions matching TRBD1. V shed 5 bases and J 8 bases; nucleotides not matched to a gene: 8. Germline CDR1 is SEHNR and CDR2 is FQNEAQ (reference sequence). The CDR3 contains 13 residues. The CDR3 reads CASSPQGSLEAFF. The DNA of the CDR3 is TGTGCCAGCAGCCCACAGGGGTCCCTCGAAGCTTTCTTT.

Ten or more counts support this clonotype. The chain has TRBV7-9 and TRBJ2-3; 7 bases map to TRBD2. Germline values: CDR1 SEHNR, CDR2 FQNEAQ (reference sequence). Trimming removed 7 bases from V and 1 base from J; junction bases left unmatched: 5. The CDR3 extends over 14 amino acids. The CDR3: CASTSGGGTDTQYF. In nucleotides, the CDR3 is TGTGCCAGCACATCGGGAGGTGGCACAGATACGCAGTATTTT.

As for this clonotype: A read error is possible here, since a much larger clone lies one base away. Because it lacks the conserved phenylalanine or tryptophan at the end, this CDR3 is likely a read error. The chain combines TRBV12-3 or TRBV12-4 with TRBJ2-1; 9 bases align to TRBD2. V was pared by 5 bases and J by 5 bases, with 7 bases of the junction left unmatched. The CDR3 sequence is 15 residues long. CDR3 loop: CASSLPTSGDNEQFL. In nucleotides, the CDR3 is TGTGCCAGCAGTCTGCCGACTAGCGGAGACAATGAGCAGTTCCTC.

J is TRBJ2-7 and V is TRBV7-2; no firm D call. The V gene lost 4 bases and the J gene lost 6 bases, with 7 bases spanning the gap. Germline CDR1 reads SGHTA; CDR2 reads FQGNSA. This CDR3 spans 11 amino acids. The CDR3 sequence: CASSSDREQYF. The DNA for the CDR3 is TGTGCCAGCAGCTCAGACCGCGAGCAGTACTTC.

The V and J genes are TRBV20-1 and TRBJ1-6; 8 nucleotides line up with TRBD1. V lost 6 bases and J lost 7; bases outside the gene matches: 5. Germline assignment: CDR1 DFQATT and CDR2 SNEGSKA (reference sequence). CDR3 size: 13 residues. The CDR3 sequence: CSASGTGNSPLHF. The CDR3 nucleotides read TGCAGTGCCTCCGGGACAGGCAATTCACCCCTCCACTTT.

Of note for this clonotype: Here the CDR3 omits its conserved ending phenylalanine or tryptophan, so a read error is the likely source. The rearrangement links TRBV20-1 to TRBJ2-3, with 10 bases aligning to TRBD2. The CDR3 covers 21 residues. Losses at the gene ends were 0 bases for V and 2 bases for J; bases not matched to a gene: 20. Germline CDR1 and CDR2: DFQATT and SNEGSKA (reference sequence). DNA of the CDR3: TGCAGTGCTAGAGATGGGAGCGGGGGGGCCGAACCGGTTGCACTCACAGATACGCAGTATCTT. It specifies CSARDGSGGAEPVALTDTQYL.

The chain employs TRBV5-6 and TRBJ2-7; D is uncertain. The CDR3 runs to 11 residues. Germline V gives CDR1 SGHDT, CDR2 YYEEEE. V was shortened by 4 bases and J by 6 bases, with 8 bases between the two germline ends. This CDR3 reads CASSIRAEQYF. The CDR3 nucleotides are TGTGCCAGCAGCATCCGGGCCGAGCAGTACTTC.

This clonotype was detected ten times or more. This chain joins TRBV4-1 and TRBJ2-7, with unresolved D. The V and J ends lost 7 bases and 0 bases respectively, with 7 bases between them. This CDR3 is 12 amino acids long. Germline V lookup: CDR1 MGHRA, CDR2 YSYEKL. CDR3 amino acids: CASMGSSYEQYF. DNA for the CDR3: TGCGCCAGCATGGGCAGCTCCTACGAGCAGTACTTC.

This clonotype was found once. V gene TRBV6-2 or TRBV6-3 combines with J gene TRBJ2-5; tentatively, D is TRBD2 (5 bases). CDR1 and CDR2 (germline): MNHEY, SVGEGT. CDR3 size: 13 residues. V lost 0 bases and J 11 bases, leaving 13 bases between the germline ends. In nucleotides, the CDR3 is TGTGCCAGCAGTTACTCATCGGGGTTAGGACAGTACTTC. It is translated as CASSYSSGLGQYF.

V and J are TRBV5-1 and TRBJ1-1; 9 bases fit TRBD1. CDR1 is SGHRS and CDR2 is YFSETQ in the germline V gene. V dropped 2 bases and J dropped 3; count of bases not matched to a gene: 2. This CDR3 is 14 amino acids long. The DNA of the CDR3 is TGCGCCAGCAGCTTTAGGACAGGGGACACTGAAGCTTTCTTT. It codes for CASSFRTGDTEAFF.

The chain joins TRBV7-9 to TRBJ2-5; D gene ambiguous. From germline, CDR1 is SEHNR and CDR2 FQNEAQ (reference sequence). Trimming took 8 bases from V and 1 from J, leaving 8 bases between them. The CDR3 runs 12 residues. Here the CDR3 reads CASQRVQETQYF. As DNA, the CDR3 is TGTGCCAGCCAAAGAGTCCAAGAGACCCAGTACTTC.

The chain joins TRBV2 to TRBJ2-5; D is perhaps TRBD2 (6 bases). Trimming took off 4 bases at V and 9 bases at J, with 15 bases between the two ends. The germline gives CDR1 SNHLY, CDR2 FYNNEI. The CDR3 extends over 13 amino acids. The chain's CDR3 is CASSARAGEAQYF. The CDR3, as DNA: TGTGCCAGCAGTGCGAGGGCTGGGGAGGCCCAGTACTTC.

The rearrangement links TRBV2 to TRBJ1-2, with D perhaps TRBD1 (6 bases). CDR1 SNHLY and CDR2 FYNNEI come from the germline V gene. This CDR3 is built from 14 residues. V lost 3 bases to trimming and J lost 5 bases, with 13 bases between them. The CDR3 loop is CASSEPGDQYGYTF. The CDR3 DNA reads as TGTGCCAGCAGTGAGCCAGGGGATCAATATGGCTACACCTTC. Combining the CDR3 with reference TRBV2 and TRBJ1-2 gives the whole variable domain EPEVTQTPSHQVTQMGQEVILRCVPISNHLYFYWYRQILGQKVEFLVSFYNNEISEKSEIFDDQFSVERPDGSNFTLKIRSTKLEDSAMYFCASSEPGDQYGYTFGSGTRLTVV.

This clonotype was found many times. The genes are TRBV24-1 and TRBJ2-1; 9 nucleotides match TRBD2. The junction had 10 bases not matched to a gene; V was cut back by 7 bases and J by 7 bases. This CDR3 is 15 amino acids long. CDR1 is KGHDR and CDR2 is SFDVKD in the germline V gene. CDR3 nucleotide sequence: TGTGCCACCAGCTTAGCGGGAGAACTTCATAATGAGCAGTTCTTC. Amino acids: CATSLAGELHNEQFF.

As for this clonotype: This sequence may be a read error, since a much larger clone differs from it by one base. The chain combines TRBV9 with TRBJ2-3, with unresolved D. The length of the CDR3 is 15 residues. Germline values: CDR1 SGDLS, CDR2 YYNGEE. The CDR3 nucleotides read TGTGCCAGCAGCGTAGATGGGTCCATGGCAGATACGCACTATTTT. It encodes CASSVDGSMADTHYF.

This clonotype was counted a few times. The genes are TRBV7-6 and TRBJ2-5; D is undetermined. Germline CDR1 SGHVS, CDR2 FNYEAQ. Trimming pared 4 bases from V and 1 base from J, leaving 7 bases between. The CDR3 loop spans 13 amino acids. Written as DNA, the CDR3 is TGTGCCAGCAGCTCCGACCCCCAAGAGACCCAGTACTTC. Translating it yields CASSSDPQETQYF.

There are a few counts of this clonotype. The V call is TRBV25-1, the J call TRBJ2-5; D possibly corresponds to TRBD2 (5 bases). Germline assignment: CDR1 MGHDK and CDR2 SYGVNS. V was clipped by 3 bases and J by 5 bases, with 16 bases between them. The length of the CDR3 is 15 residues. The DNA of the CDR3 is TGTGCCAGCAGTGACCCTAGGGCGGAGCGGGAGACCCAGTACTTC. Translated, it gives CASSDPRAERETQYF.

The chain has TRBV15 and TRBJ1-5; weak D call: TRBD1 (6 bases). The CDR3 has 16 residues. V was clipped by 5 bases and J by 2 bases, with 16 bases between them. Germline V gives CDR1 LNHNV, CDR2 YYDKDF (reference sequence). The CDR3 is CATSGYREVGNQPQHF. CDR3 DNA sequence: TGTGCCACCAGCGGGTACAGGGAGGTAGGCAATCAGCCCCAGCATTTT.

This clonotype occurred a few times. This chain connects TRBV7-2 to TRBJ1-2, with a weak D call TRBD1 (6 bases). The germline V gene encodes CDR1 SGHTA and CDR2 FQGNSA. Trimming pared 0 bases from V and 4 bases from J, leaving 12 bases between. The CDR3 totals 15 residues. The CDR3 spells CASSLATQGGYGYTF. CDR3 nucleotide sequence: TGTGCCAGCAGCTTAGCGACACAGGGAGGCTATGGCTACACCTTC.

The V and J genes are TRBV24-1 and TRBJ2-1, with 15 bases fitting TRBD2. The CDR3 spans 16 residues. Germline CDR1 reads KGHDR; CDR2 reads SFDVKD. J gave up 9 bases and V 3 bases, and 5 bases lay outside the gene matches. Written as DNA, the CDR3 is TGTGCCACCAGTGATCCCGGACTAGCGGGAGGGGTTGAGCAGTTCTTC. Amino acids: CATSDPGLAGGVEQFF.

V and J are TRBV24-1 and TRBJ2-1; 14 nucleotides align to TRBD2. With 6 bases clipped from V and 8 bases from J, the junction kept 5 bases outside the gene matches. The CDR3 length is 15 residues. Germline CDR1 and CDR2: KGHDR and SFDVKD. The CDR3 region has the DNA TGTGCCACCAGTCCCGGGACTAGCGGGAGCCATGAGCAGTTCTTC. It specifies CATSPGTSGSHEQFF.

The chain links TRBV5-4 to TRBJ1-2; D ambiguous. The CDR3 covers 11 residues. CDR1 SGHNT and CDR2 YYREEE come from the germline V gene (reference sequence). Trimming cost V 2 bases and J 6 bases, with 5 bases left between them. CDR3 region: CASSLNHGYTF. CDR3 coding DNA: TGTGCCAGCAGCTTAAACCATGGCTACACCTTC.

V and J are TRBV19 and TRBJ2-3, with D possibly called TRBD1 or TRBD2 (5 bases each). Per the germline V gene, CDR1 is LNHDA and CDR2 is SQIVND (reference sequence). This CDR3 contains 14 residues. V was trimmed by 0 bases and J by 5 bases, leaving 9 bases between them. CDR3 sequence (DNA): TGTGCCAGTAGTATAGAGGGGGTTTTAGATACGCAGTATTTT. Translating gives CASSIEGVLDTQYF.

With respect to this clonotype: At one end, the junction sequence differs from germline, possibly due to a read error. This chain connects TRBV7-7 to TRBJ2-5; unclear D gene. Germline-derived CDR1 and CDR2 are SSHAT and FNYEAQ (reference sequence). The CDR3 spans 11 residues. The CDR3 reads CASSSGVTQYF. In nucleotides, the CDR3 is TGTGCTAGCAGCTCAGGTGTGACCCAGTACTTC.

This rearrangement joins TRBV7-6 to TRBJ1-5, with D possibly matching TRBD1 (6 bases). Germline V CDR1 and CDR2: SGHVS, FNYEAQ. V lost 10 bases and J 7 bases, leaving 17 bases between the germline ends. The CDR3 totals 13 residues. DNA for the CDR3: TGTGCCATAGGGAACAGGGAGGGACAGCCCCAGCATTTT. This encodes CAIGNREGQPQHF.

CDR3 nucleotides: TGTGCCAGCAGTCGGGCAGGGGAGGCTTCACCCCTCCACTTT. Translated: CASSRAGEASPLHF. The genes are TRBV25-1 and TRBJ1-6; D perhaps matches TRBD1 (6 bases). CDR3 size: 14 residues. Germline V gene lookup returns CDR1 MGHDK and CDR2 SYGVNS. The V end was cut by 5 bases, the J end by 9 bases, with 14 bases between.

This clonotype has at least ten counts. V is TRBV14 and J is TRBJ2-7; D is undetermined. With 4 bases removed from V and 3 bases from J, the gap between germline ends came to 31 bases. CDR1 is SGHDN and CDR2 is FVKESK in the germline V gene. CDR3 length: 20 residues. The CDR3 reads CASSPKERGTGGLGYYEQYF. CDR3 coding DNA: TGTGCCAGCAGCCCCAAAGAGCGCGGTACCGGTGGGCTGGGTTACTACGAGCAGTACTTC.

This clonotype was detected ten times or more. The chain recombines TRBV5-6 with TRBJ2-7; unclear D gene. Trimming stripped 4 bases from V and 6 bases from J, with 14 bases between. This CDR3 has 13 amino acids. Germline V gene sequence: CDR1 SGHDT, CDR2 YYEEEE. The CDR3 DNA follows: TGTGCCAGCAGCCCAAGCCCAGGAAGCGAGCAGTACTTC. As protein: CASSPSPGSEQYF. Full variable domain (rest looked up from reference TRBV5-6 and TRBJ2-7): DAGVTQSPTHLIKTRGQQVTLRCSPKSGHDTVSWYQQALGQGPQFIFQYYEEEERQRGNFPDRFSGHQFPNYSSELNVNALLLGDSALYLCASSPSPGSEQYFGPGTRLTVT.